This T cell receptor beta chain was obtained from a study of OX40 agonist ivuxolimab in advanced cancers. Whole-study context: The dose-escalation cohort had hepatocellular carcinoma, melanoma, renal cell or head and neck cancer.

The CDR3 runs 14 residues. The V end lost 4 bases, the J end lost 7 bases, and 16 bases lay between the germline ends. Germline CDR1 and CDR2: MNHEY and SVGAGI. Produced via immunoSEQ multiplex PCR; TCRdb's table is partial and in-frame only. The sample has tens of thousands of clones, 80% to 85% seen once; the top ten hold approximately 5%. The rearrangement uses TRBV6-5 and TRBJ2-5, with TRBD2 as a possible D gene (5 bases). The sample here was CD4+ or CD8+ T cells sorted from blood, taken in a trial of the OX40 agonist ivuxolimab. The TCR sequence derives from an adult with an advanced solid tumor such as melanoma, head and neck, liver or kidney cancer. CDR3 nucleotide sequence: TGTGCCAGCAGTTCCCCGACTATTATTGGGACCCAGTACTTC. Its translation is CASSSPTIIGTQYF.